The entry below describes one TCR beta chain. TCRdb's table, derived via immunoSEQ multiplex PCR, lists solely in-frame clones and lacks some. This table holds under 200,000 clones, about 92% found once. This specimen comes from a study of T cell responses to AZD1222 COVID-19 vaccine. At the level of the study: Second-dose schedules of about 4 or about 12 weeks were combined.

Germline V CDR1 and CDR2: LGHDT, YNNKEL (reference sequence). The CDR3 loop spans 17 amino acids. The junction had 7 bases not matched to a gene; V was cut back by 0 bases and J by 1 base. The rearrangement joins TRBV3-1 (or the pseudogene TRBV3-2) to TRBJ2-3; 7 nucleotides agree with TRBD2. This TCR came from an adult in good health. The sample consisted of peripheral blood, taken on day 0 of AZD1222 vaccination. The CDR3 here is CASSQDRAGLGTDTQYF. The DNA for the CDR3 is TGTGCCAGCAGCCAAGATCGAGCGGGGTTGGGCACAGATACGCAGTATTTT.